The rows below give T cell receptor beta chains drawn from one sample of a study of blood T cell repertoires in COVID-19. The protocol was immunoSEQ multiplex PCR, while the TCRdb copy is restricted to in-frame clones and leaves out a portion. This table holds about 100,000 clones, about 85% found once. Sample: peripheral blood. All receptors derive from a woman aged 70-85 years with active or convalescent COVID-19. Both conserved end residues are part of each CDR3. The D gene is left open where the match is weak. Size tells how often a clone was seen (once, few, many) or the class of an expanded clone, and some rows leave it out.

V gene: TRBV7-9; clone size: .; J gene: TRBJ2-7; D gene: .; CDR3 DNA: TGTGCCAGCAGCTTAGCCGATACGGGCTACGAGCAGTACTTC; CDR3 protein: CASSLADTGYEQYF
V gene: TRBV5-8; clone size: once; J gene: TRBJ2-5; D gene: TRBD1; CDR3 DNA: TGTGCCAGCATCCTCAGGACAGGGTCGCAGACCCAGTACTTC; CDR3 protein: CASILRTGSQTQYF
V gene: TRBV28; clone size: .; J gene: TRBJ1-2; D gene: .; CDR3 DNA: TGTGCCAGCAGCATCAATAAACAGGGTGGCTATGGCTACACCTTC; CDR3 protein: CASSINKQGGYGYTF
V gene: TRBV9; clone size: .; J gene: TRBJ1-4; D gene: TRBD1; CDR3 DNA: TGTGCCAGCAGCCCGGGGACAGGCGATGGGGAAAAACTGTTTTTT; CDR3 protein: CASSPGTGDGEKLFF
V gene: TRBV4-1; clone size: .; J gene: TRBJ1-2; D gene: .; CDR3 DNA: TGCGCCAGCAGCCATGATAGATTGAACTATGGCTACACCTTC; CDR3 protein: CASSHDRLNYGYTF
V gene: TRBV4-3; clone size: .; J gene: TRBJ1-1; D gene: .; CDR3 DNA: TGCGCCAGCAGCCAAGAAGTTCAGGGAGGATCCACTGAAGCTTTCTTT; CDR3 protein: CASSQEVQGGSTEAFF
V gene: TRBV2; clone size: .; J gene: TRBJ1-1; D gene: .; CDR3 DNA: TGTGCCAGCAGGGGCCTGTCTGAAGCTTTCTTT; CDR3 protein: CASRGLSEAFF
V gene: TRBV7-2; clone size: .; J gene: TRBJ2-3; D gene: TRBD2; CDR3 DNA: TGTGCCAGCAGCCCCTCTGGCCTAGCGGGCACAGATACGCAGTATTTT; CDR3 protein: CASSPSGLAGTDTQYF
V gene: TRBV7-2; clone size: .; J gene: TRBJ1-2; D gene: .; CDR3 DNA: TGTGCCAGCAGCTTAGCCCAGAACTATGGCTACACCTTC; CDR3 protein: CASSLAQNYGYTF
V gene: TRBV7-9; clone size: .; J gene: TRBJ2-4; D gene: TRBD2; CDR3 DNA: TGTGCCAGCAGCTTAGGGGGGACTAGAAGAGAGACCATTCAGTACTTC; CDR3 protein: CASSLGGTRRETIQYF
V gene: TRBV7-7; clone size: .; J gene: TRBJ2-3; D gene: .; CDR3 DNA: TGTGCTAGCAGCTTAGGGGGAGGAGGTACAGATACGCAGTATTTT; CDR3 protein: CASSLGGGGTDTQYF
V gene: TRBV13; clone size: .; J gene: TRBJ2-5; D gene: TRBD2; CDR3 DNA: TGTGCCAGCAGCCTCCAGACTAGCGGGGGGGCCGAGACCCAGTACTTC; CDR3 protein: CASSLQTSGGAETQYF
V gene: TRBV7-8; clone size: .; J gene: TRBJ2-7; D gene: .; CDR3 DNA: TGTGCCAGCAGCTTACAAGGGGGGGTGTACGAGCAGTACTTC; CDR3 protein: CASSLQGGVYEQYF
V gene: TRBV19; clone size: .; J gene: TRBJ2-2; D gene: TRBD1; CDR3 DNA: TGTGCCAGTAGTAGAAACCCGGGACAGGGGAACGGGGAGCTGTTTTTT; CDR3 protein: CASSRNPGQGNGELFF
V gene: TRBV7-2; clone size: .; J gene: TRBJ1-2; D gene: .; CDR3 DNA: TGTGCCAGCAGCTTCCGGGATCTTCCTAACTATGGCTACACCTTC; CDR3 protein: CASSFRDLPNYGYTF
V gene: TRBV4-1; clone size: .; J gene: TRBJ2-7; D gene: .; CDR3 DNA: TGCGCCAGCAGCCGGGGACTGTCCACCGGGGACGAGCAGTACTTC; CDR3 protein: CASSRGLSTGDEQYF
V gene: TRBV7-2; clone size: .; J gene: TRBJ2-1; D gene: TRBD2; CDR3 DNA: TGTGCCAGCAGTCCTATAGCGGGAACCACCTACAATGAGCAGTTCTTC; CDR3 protein: CASSPIAGTTYNEQFF
V gene: TRBV4-3; clone size: .; J gene: TRBJ1-1; D gene: .; CDR3 DNA: TGCGCCAGCAGCCAAATTGTGGTCCAGGGGATCACTGAAGCTTTCTTT; CDR3 protein: CASSQIVVQGITEAFF
V gene: TRBV14; clone size: few; J gene: TRBJ2-2; D gene: TRBD2; CDR3 DNA: TGTGCCAGCAGCCGAGAACCAGCGGGAGTGAGCACCGGGGAGCTGTTTTTT; CDR3 protein: CASSREPAGVSTGELFF
V gene: TRBV5-4; clone size: .; J gene: TRBJ1-2; D gene: .; CDR3 DNA: TGTGCCAGCAGCCAGCGGCGCTATGGCTACACCTTC; CDR3 protein: CASSQRRYGYTF
V gene: TRBV18; clone size: .; J gene: TRBJ1-1; D gene: .; CDR3 DNA: TGTGCCAGCTCACCACAAGGAGGAGGAATGAACACTGAAGCTTTCTTT; CDR3 protein: CASSPQGGGMNTEAFF
V gene: TRBV5-4; clone size: .; J gene: TRBJ1-2; D gene: .; CDR3 DNA: TGTGCCAGCAGCTTGGCTGGGGGCACATACTATGGCTACACCTTC; CDR3 protein: CASSLAGGTYYGYTF
V gene: TRBV24-1; clone size: .; J gene: TRBJ2-1; D gene: TRBD1; CDR3 DNA: TGTGTCACCAGTGATCCTGCAGGGGGCTCCTACAATGAGCAGTTCTTC; CDR3 protein: CVTSDPAGGSYNEQFF
V gene: TRBV30; clone size: .; J gene: TRBJ1-4; D gene: .; CDR3 DNA: TGTGCCGGGACGGAGTCAGTCGTTGGAAAACTGTTTTTT; CDR3 protein: CAGTESVVGKLFF
V gene: TRBV2; clone size: .; J gene: TRBJ2-1; D gene: TRBD2; CDR3 DNA: TGTGCCAGCAGTGATCCGGGGGGGCAAGACTACAATGAGCAGTTCTTC; CDR3 protein: CASSDPGGQDYNEQFF
V gene: TRBV12-3/TRBV12-4; clone size: .; J gene: TRBJ2-3; D gene: .; CDR3 DNA: TGTGCCAGCAAGGCAGGGAGCACAGATACGCAGTATTTT; CDR3 protein: CASKAGSTDTQYF
V gene: TRBV28; clone size: .; J gene: TRBJ1-2; D gene: .; CDR3 DNA: TGTGCCAGCAGTTTAAGAGGGGAGGTAGAAGGCTACACCTTC; CDR3 protein: CASSLRGEVEGYTF